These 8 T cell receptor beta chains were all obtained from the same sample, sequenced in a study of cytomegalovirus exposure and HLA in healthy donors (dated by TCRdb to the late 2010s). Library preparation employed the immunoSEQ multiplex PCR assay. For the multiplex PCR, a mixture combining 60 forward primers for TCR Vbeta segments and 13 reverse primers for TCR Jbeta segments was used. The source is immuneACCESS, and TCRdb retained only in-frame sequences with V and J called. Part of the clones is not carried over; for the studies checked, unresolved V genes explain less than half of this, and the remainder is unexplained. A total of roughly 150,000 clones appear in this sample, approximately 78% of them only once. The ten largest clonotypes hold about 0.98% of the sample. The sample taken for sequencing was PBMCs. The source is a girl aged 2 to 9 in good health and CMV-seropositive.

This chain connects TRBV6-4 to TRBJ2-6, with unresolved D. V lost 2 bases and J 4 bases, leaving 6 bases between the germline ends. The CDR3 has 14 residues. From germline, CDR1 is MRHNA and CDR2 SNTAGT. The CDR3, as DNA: TGTGCCAGCAGTGACGGCACCGGGGCCAACGTCCTGACTTTC. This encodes CASSDGTGANVLTF.

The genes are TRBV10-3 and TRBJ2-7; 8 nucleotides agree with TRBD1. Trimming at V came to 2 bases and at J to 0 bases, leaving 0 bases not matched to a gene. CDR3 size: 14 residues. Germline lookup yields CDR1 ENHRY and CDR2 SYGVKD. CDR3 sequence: CAISETGGSYEQYF. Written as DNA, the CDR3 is TGTGCCATCAGTGAGACAGGGGGCTCCTACGAGCAGTACTTC.

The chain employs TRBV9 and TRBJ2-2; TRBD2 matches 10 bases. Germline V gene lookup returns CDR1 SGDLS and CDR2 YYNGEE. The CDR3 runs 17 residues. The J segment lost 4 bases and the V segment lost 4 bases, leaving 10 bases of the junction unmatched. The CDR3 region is CASSHKRASGSTGELFF. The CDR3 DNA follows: TGTGCCAGCAGCCATAAGAGGGCTAGCGGGAGCACCGGGGAGCTGTTTTTT.

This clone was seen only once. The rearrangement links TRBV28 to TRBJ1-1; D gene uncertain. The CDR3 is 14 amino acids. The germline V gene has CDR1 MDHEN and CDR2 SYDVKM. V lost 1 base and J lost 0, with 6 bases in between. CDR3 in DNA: TGTGCCAGCAGTTTATACAGCATGAACACTGAAGCTTTCTTT. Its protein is CASSLYSMNTEAFF.

CDR3 residues: CASSYSYQGGNSPLHF. CDR3 coding DNA: TGTGCCAGCAGTTACTCTTACCAGGGGGGTAATTCACCCCTCCACTTT. This sequence joins TRBV6-5 and TRBJ1-6; TRBD1 aligns across 7 bases. The CDR3 loop spans 16 amino acids. The junction had 5 bases not matched to a gene; V was cut back by 0 bases and J by 6 bases. CDR1 is MNHEY, CDR2 SVGAGI, per germline.

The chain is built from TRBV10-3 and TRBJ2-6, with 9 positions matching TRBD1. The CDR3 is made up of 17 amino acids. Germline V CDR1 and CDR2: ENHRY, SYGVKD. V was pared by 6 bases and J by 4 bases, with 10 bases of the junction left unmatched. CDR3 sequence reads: CAIRDRGGWAGANVLTF. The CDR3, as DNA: TGTGCCATCAGGGACAGGGGTGGATGGGCCGGGGCCAACGTCCTGACTTTC.

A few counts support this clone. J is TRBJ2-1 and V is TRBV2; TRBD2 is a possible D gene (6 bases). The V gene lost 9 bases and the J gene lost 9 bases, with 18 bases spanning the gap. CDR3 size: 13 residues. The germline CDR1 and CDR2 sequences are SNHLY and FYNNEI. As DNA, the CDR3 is TGTGCCAGTTCCACCCGGGGGTCGGGTGAGCAGTTCTTC. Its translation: CASSTRGSGEQFF.

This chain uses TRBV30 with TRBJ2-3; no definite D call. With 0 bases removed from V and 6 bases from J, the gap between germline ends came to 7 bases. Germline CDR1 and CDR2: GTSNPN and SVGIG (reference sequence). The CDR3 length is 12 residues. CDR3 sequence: CAWSVQVDTQYF. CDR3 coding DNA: TGTGCCTGGAGTGTACAAGTGGATACGCAGTATTTT. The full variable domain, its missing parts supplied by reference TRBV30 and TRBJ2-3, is SQTIHQWPATLVQPVGSPLSLECTVEGTSNPNLYWYRQAAGRGLQLLFYSVGIGQISSEVPQNLSASRPQDRQFILSSKKLLLSDSGFYLCAWSVQVDTQYFGPGTRLTVL.